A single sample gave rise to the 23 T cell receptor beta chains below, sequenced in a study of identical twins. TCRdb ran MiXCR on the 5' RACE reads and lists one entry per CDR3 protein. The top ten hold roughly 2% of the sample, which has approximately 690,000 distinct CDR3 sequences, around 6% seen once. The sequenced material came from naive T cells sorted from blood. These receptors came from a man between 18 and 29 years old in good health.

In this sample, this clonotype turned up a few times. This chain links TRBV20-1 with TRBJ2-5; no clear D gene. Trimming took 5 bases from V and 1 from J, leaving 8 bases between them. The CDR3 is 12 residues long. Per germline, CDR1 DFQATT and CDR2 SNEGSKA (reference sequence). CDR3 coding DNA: TGCAGTGCTCCCAACTTCCAAGAGACCCAGTACTTC. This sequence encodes CSAPNFQETQYF.

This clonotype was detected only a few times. CDR3 amino acids: CASSYFLGFQNTGELFF. CDR3 sequence (DNA): TGTGCCAGCAGTTACTTCCTCGGGTTCCAGAACACCGGGGAGCTGTTTTTT. V usage is TRBV6-2 or TRBV6-3 and J usage is TRBJ2-2; D remains unclear. The CDR3 runs to 17 residues. Germline CDR1 MNHEY, CDR2 SVGEGT. V was shortened by 1 base and J by 1 base, with 13 bases between the two germline ends.

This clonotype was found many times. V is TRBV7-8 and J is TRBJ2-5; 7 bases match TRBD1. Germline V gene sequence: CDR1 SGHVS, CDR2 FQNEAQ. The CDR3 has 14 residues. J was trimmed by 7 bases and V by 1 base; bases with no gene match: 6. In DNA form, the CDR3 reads TGTGCCAGCAGCTTAGGGGGGCAGGGGGTGACCCAGTACTTC. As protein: CASSLGGQGVTQYF.

This CDR3 is CASSRDSPGAQYF. The CDR3 region has the DNA TGTGCCAGCAGCCGCGACTCACCTGGTGCGCAGTATTTT. The genes are TRBV7-2 and TRBJ2-3; no clear D gene. Germline CDR1 SGHTA, CDR2 FQGNSA. CDR3 size: 13 residues. Between the trimmed V and J ends, which lost 5 bases and 10 bases, there was a span of 16 bases.

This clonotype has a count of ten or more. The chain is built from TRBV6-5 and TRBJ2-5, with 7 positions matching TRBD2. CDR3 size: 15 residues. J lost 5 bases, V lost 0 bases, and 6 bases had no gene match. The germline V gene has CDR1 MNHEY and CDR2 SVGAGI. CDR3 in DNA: TGTGCCAGCAGTTACTCCCGACTAGCCTTGGAGACCCAGTACTTC. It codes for CASSYSRLALETQYF.

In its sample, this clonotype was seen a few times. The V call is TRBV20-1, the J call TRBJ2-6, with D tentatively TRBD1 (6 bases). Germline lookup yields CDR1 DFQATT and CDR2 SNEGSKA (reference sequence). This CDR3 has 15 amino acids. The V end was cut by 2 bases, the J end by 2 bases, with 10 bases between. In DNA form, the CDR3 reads TGCAGTGCTAGACATCCAGGGGCTGGGGCCAACGTCCTGACTTTC. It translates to CSARHPGAGANVLTF.

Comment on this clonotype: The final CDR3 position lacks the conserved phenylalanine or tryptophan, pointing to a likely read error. The CDR3 DNA sequence: TGCGCCAGCAGCGCCCGGGGCAGCGGCACTGAAGCTTTCTCT. It translates to CASSARGSGTEAFS. V usage is TRBV5-1 and J usage is TRBJ1-1; D is possibly TRBD1 (5 bases). The CDR3 loop spans 14 amino acids. V was trimmed by 4 bases and J by 4 bases, leaving 14 bases between them. Per the germline V gene, CDR1 is SGHRS and CDR2 is YFSETQ.

The CDR3 sequence is CASSETQTGQYRELFF. DNA of the CDR3: TGTGCCAGCAGTGAAACCCAGACAGGCCAGTATCGAGAGCTGTTTTTT. The chain couples TRBV25-1 to TRBJ2-2; TRBD1 is a possible D gene (6 bases). This CDR3 spans 16 amino acids. V lost 2 bases and J lost 11, with 21 bases in between. CDR1 is MGHDK and CDR2 is SYGVNS in the germline V gene. Full variable domain (rest looked up from reference TRBV25-1 and TRBJ2-2): EADIYQTPRYLVIGTGKKITLECSQTMGHDKMYWYQQDPGMELHLIHYSYGVNSTEKGDLSSESTVSRIRTEHFPLTLESARPSHTSQYLCASSETQTGQYRELFFGEGSRLTVL.

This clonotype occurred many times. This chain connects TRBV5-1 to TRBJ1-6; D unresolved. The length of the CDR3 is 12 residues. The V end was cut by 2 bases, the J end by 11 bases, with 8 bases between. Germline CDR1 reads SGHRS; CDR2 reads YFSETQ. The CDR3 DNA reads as TGCGCCAGCAGCTTTGATGGGGCACCCCTCCACTTT. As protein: CASSFDGAPLHF.

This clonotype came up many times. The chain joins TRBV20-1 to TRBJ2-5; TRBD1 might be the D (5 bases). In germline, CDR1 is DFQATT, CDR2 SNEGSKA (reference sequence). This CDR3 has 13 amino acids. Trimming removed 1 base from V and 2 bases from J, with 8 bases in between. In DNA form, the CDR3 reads TGCAGTGCTAGAGGACAGATTCAAGAGACCCAGTACTTC. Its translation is CSARGQIQETQYF.

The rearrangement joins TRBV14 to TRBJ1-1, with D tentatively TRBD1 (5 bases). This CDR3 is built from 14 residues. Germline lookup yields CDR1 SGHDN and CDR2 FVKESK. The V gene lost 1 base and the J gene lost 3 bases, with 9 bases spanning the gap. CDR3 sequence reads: CASSQVLGDTEAFF. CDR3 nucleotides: TGTGCCAGCAGCCAAGTGCTGGGGGACACTGAAGCTTTCTTT.

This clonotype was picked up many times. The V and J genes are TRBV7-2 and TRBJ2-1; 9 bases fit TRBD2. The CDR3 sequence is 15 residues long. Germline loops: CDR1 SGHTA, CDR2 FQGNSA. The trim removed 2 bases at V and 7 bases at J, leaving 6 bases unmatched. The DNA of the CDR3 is TGTGCCAGCAGCTTACCCGGGACTAGCTGGAATGAGCAGTTCTTC. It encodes CASSLPGTSWNEQFF.

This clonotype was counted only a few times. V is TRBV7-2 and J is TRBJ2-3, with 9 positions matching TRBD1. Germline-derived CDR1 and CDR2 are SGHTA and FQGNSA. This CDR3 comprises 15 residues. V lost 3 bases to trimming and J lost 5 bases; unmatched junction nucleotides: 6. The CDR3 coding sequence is TGTGCCAGCAGCTTGGACGGACAGGGGATAGATACGCAGTATTTT. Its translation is CASSLDGQGIDTQYF.

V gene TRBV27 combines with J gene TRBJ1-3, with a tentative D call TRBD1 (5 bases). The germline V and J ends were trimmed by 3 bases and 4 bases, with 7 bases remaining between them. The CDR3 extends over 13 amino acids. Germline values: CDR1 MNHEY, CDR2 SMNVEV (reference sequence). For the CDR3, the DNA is TGTGCCAGCAGTTTCCAGGGAGGAAACACCATATATTTT. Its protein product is CASSFQGGNTIYF.

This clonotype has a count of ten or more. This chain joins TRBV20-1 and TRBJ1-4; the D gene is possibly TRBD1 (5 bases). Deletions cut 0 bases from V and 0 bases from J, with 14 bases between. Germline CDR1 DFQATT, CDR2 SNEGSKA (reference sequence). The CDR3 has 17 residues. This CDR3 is CSAREPTGLATNEKLFF. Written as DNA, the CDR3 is TGCAGTGCTAGAGAACCAACAGGCCTTGCAACTAATGAAAAACTGTTTTTT.

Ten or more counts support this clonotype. The DNA of the CDR3 is TGTGCCAGCAGCCATTCACAGACAGTCTACGAGCAGTACGTC. Translated: CASSHSQTVYEQYV. The V gene is TRBV3-1, the J gene TRBJ2-7, with D possibly TRBD1 on 5 matching bases. The CDR3 totals 14 residues. The V gene's germline CDR1 is LGHDT and CDR2 YNNKEL (reference sequence). V was clipped by 3 bases and J by 3 bases, with 12 bases between them.

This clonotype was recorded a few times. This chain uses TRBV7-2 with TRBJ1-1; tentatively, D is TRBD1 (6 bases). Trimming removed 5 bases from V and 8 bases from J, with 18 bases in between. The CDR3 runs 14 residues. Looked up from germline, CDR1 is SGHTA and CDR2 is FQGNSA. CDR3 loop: CASSPPTGHWEAFF. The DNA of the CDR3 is TGTGCCAGCAGCCCACCGACAGGCCACTGGGAAGCTTTCTTT. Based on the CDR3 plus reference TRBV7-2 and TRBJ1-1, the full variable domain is GAGVSQSPSNKVTEKGKDVELRCDPISGHTALYWYRQSLGQGLEFLIYFQGNSAPDKSGLPSDRFSAERTGGSVSTLTIQRTQQEDSAVYLCASSPPTGHWEAFFGQGTRLTVV.

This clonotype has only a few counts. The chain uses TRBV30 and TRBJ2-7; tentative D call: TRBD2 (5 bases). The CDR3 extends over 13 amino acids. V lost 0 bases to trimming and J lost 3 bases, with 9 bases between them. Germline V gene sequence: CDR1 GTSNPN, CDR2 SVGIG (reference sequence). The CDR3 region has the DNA TGTGCCTGGAGTGTAGACGGGAACTACGAGCAGTACTTC. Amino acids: CAWSVDGNYEQYF.

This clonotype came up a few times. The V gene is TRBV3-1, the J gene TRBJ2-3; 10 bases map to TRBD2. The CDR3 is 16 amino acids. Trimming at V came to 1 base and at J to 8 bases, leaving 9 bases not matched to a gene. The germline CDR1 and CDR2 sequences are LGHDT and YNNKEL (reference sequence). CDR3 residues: CASSQGQAGGPGTQYF. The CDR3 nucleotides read TGTGCCAGCAGCCAAGGTCAAGCGGGAGGGCCTGGTACGCAGTATTTT.

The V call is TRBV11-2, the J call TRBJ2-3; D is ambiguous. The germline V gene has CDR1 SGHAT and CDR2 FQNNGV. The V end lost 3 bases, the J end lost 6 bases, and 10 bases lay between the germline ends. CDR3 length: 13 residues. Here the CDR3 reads CASSFAARDTQYF. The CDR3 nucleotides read TGTGCCAGCAGCTTCGCGGCCAGGGATACGCAGTATTTT.

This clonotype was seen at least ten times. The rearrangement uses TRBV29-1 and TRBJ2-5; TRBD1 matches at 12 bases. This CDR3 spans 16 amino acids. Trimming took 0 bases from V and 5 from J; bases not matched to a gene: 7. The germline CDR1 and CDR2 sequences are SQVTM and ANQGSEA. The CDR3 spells CSVEDNRDRGLETQYF. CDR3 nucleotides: TGCAGCGTTGAAGATAACCGGGACAGGGGGCTGGAGACCCAGTACTTC.

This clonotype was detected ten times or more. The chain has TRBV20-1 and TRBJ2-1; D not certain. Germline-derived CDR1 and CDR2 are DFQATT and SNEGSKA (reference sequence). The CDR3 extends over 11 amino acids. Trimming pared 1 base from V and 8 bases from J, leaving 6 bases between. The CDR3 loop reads CSARVIHEQFF. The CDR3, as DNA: TGCAGTGCTAGAGTAATCCATGAGCAGTTCTTC.

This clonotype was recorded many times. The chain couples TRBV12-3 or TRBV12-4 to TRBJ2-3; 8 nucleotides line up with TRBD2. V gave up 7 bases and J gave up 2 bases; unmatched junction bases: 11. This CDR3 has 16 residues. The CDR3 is CASNDRGLGNTDTQYF. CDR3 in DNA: TGTGCCAGCAACGACCGGGGACTAGGCAACACAGATACGCAGTATTTT.